This T cell receptor beta chain was captured by sequencing in a study of technical replicates of blood from a handful of donors. Profiling relied on immunoSEQ multiplex PCR, and the TCRdb table lists in-frame clones only, not all of them. The sample records about 64,000 clones, approximately 86% being singletons. The germline CDR1 and CDR2 sequences are ENHRY and SYGVKD. The CDR3 loop spans 15 amino acids. Trimming removed 4 bases at V and 1 base at J, with 10 bases between. The V gene is TRBV10-3, the J gene TRBJ2-2; a possible D gene is TRBD1 (6 bases). This TCR derives from a human donor in good health. Some clones in this sample may be carry-over from other donors' samples. The sequenced material came from PBMCs. CDR3 loop: CAISGQVVNTGELFF. Here the CDR3 DNA reads TGTGCCATCAGTGGACAGGTGGTGAACACCGGGGAGCTGTTTTTT.